Listed below are T cell receptor beta chains from one sample, sequenced in a study of Ad26.COV2.S vaccination and SARS-CoV-2 variants. The data were produced by immunoSEQ multiplex PCR, yet TCRdb's version contains in-frame clones alone and is incomplete. The table has more than 300,000 clones, roughly 90% seen once; the top ten hold around 10%. Source: peripheral blood, taken in a trial of Ad26.COV2.S vaccine versus placebo. The receptors stem from a person aged 18 to 59 who received the Ad26.COV2.S COVID-19 vaccine or a placebo. The CDR3 runs from the conserved cysteine through the conserved F or W. D genes are given only for firm matches. Rows may omit the clone size; those that give it use once, few, many or a size class.

d_gene: TRBD2
j_gene: TRBJ2-1
len: 17
v_gene: TRBV11-2
abundance: NA
CDR3nt: TGTGCCAGCAGCTTGGGACTAGCGGGGGGGCGGGTCAATGAGCAGTTCTTC
CDR3aa: CASSLGLAGGRVNEQFF

d_gene: TRBD2
j_gene: TRBJ2-7
len: 19
v_gene: TRBV18
abundance: NA
CDR3nt: TGTGCCAGCTCCGACACAGGGGGACTAGCGGGAATGATCCCCTACGAGCAGTACTTC
CDR3aa: CASSDTGGLAGMIPYEQYF

d_gene: NA
j_gene: TRBJ1-5
len: 13
v_gene: TRBV10-3
abundance: NA
CDR3nt: TGTGCCATCAGTGGGGTAGGGGATCAGCCCCAGCATTTT
CDR3aa: CAISGVGDQPQHF

d_gene: TRBD1
j_gene: TRBJ1-5
len: 15
v_gene: TRBV19
abundance: NA
CDR3nt: TGTGCCAGTAGTACTTGGACAGGGGGGAGCCAGCCCCAGCATTTT
CDR3aa: CASSTWTGGSQPQHF

d_gene: NA
j_gene: TRBJ1-3
len: 16
v_gene: TRBV7-2
abundance: NA
CDR3nt: TGTGCCAGCAGCCCCCAACTAGGCCACTCTGGAAACACCATATATTTT
CDR3aa: CASSPQLGHSGNTIYF

d_gene: NA
j_gene: TRBJ2-3
len: 16
v_gene: TRBV7-8
abundance: NA
CDR3nt: TGTGCCAGCAGCCGCCTTGCCCAGGGGTCCACAGATACGCAGTATTTT
CDR3aa: CASSRLAQGSTDTQYF

d_gene: NA
j_gene: TRBJ1-5
len: 13
v_gene: TRBV12-5
abundance: NA
CDR3nt: TGTGCTAGTACGACGGACTACAATCAGCCCCAGCATTTT
CDR3aa: CASTTDYNQPQHF

d_gene: TRBD1
j_gene: TRBJ2-7
len: 16
v_gene: TRBV5-4
abundance: NA
CDR3nt: TGTGCCAGCAGCCACCGGGACAGCTCGTTCTCCTACGAGCAGTACTTC
CDR3aa: CASSHRDSSFSYEQYF

d_gene: TRBD2
j_gene: TRBJ2-1
len: 15
v_gene: TRBV7-2
abundance: few
CDR3nt: TGTGCCAGCAGCTTAAGAGCGGGAGGGTACAATGAGCAGTTCTTC
CDR3aa: CASSLRAGGYNEQFF

d_gene: NA
j_gene: TRBJ1-1
len: 13
v_gene: TRBV19
abundance: NA
CDR3nt: TGTGCCAGCATGTTTGCGGGTGGCACTGAAGCTTTCTTT
CDR3aa: CASMFAGGTEAFF

d_gene: NA
j_gene: TRBJ2-5
len: 14
v_gene: TRBV24-1
abundance: NA
CDR3nt: TGTGCCACCAGTGCCCGGGACACCCAAGAGACCCAGTACTTC
CDR3aa: CATSARDTQETQYF

d_gene: TRBD1
j_gene: TRBJ1-1
len: 14
v_gene: TRBV19
abundance: NA
CDR3nt: TGTGCCAGTAGCCAGGGACAGGGGGTGACTGAAGCTTTCTTT
CDR3aa: CASSQGQGVTEAFF

d_gene: NA
j_gene: TRBJ1-1
len: 12
v_gene: TRBV10-3
abundance: NA
CDR3nt: TGTGCCATCAGTGAGCCCGATGGGGAAGCTTTCTTT
CDR3aa: CAISEPDGEAFF

d_gene: NA
j_gene: TRBJ1-2
len: 12
v_gene: TRBV3-1/TRBV3-2
abundance: few
CDR3nt: TGTGCCAGCAGCCAAGCAGAGGGCGGCTACACCTTC
CDR3aa: CASSQAEGGYTF

d_gene: NA
j_gene: TRBJ2-5
len: 14
v_gene: TRBV5-1
abundance: few
CDR3nt: TGCGCCAGCAGCTTGGGTCAGGGGGGAGAGACCCAGTACTTC
CDR3aa: CASSLGQGGETQYF

d_gene: TRBD2
j_gene: TRBJ2-1
len: 12
v_gene: TRBV10-3
abundance: NA
CDR3nt: TGTGCCATCAGTGGGACTAGCGAGGGTCGGTTCTTC
CDR3aa: CAISGTSEGRFF

d_gene: NA
j_gene: TRBJ1-6
len: 12
v_gene: TRBV7-9
abundance: once
CDR3nt: TGTGCCAGCAGCTTGGCAGGGTCACCCCTCCACTTT
CDR3aa: CASSLAGSPLHF

d_gene: NA
j_gene: TRBJ2-5
len: 15
v_gene: TRBV28
abundance: NA
CDR3nt: TGTGCCAGCAGTCCCGCGACAGGCCCCCAAGAGACCCAGTACTTC
CDR3aa: CASSPATGPQETQYF

d_gene: TRBD2
j_gene: TRBJ2-7
len: 15
v_gene: TRBV6-6
abundance: NA
CDR3nt: TGTGCCAGCAGCGCGCCCGGGACTAGCCTAATCGAGCAGTACTTC
CDR3aa: CASSAPGTSLIEQYF

d_gene: TRBD2
j_gene: TRBJ2-3
len: 15
v_gene: TRBV4-2
abundance: NA
CDR3nt: TGTGCCAGCAGCCAACTTAGCGGGGGGGCAGATACGCAGTATTTT
CDR3aa: CASSQLSGGADTQYF

d_gene: NA
j_gene: TRBJ2-7
len: 11
v_gene: TRBV20-1
abundance: NA
CDR3nt: TGCAGTGCTAGAGGGATCGGGAGAGCGTACTTC
CDR3aa: CSARGIGRAYF

d_gene: NA
j_gene: TRBJ1-1
len: 13
v_gene: TRBV19
abundance: NA
CDR3nt: TGTGCCAGTACCCTGACAGATAACACTGAAGCTTTCTTT
CDR3aa: CASTLTDNTEAFF

d_gene: NA
j_gene: TRBJ2-5
len: 14
v_gene: TRBV7-9
abundance: NA
CDR3nt: TGTGCCAGCAGCCCCAAGACTCTCGGGGAGACCCAGTACTTC
CDR3aa: CASSPKTLGETQYF

d_gene: NA
j_gene: TRBJ2-4
len: 14
v_gene: TRBV19
abundance: NA
CDR3nt: TGTGCCAGTAGTATTTCCAGGGGTCAAAACATTCAGTACTTC
CDR3aa: CASSISRGQNIQYF

d_gene: TRBD2
j_gene: TRBJ2-3
len: 15
v_gene: TRBV9
abundance: NA
CDR3nt: TGTGCCAGCAGCGTAGGCGGGGGGGCTACAGATACGCAGTATTTT
CDR3aa: CASSVGGGATDTQYF

d_gene: TRBD1
j_gene: TRBJ2-5
len: 16
v_gene: TRBV7-2
abundance: NA
CDR3nt: TGTGCCAGCAGCTTAAACGGGCAGGGGGCCCAAGAGACCCAGTACTTC
CDR3aa: CASSLNGQGAQETQYF

d_gene: TRBD2
j_gene: TRBJ2-7
len: 14
v_gene: TRBV7-8
abundance: NA
CDR3nt: TGTGCCAGCAGCTCTACTAGCGCCCACTACGAGCAGTACTTC
CDR3aa: CASSSTSAHYEQYF

d_gene: NA
j_gene: TRBJ2-3
len: 17
v_gene: TRBV21-1
abundance: NA
CDR3nt: TGTGCCAGCAGCAAAGTACCGCCGGACAGGGGCACAGATACGCAGTATTTT
CDR3aa: CASSKVPPDRGTDTQYF

d_gene: NA
j_gene: TRBJ2-7
len: 13
v_gene: TRBV9
abundance: once
CDR3nt: TGTGCCAGCAGCGCGGGCCCAGCCCACGAGCAGTACTTC
CDR3aa: CASSAGPAHEQYF

d_gene: TRBD2
j_gene: TRBJ2-2
len: 16
v_gene: TRBV7-2
abundance: NA
CDR3nt: TGTGCCAGCAGCCTAACTAGCGGTTCGAACACCGGGGAGCTGTTTTTT
CDR3aa: CASSLTSGSNTGELFF

d_gene: NA
j_gene: TRBJ2-1
len: 11
v_gene: TRBV20-1
abundance: NA
CDR3nt: TGCAGTGCTAGCAGAGACGATGAGCAGTTCTTC
CDR3aa: CSASRDDEQFF

d_gene: TRBD1
j_gene: TRBJ1-2
len: 14
v_gene: TRBV7-2
abundance: NA
CDR3nt: TGTGCCAGCAGCCCCACACAGGGGGCAGGTGGCTACACCTTC
CDR3aa: CASSPTQGAGGYTF

d_gene: TRBD2
j_gene: TRBJ2-1
len: 15
v_gene: TRBV7-2
abundance: NA
CDR3nt: TGTGCCAGCAGCTTAGCGGGAGGGCCGTACAATGAGCAGTTCTTC
CDR3aa: CASSLAGGPYNEQFF

d_gene: NA
j_gene: TRBJ1-2
len: 15
v_gene: TRBV7-8
abundance: NA
CDR3nt: TGTGCCAGCAGCCTAGAGAGGAAACCGATCTATGGCTACACCTTC
CDR3aa: CASSLERKPIYGYTF

d_gene: NA
j_gene: TRBJ1-2
len: 13
v_gene: TRBV7-9
abundance: NA
CDR3nt: TGTGCCAGCAGCTCCAGGGATTTCGATGGCTACACCTTC
CDR3aa: CASSSRDFDGYTF

d_gene: TRBD1
j_gene: TRBJ2-1
len: 14
v_gene: TRBV10-1
abundance: once
CDR3nt: TGCGCCAGCAGTGGGGACAGGGTAGGAAATGAGCAGTTCTTC
CDR3aa: CASSGDRVGNEQFF

d_gene: NA
j_gene: TRBJ2-7
len: 14
v_gene: TRBV25-1
abundance: NA
CDR3nt: TGTGCCAGCAGTGAATATACTCCCCCCTACGAGCAGTACTTC
CDR3aa: CASSEYTPPYEQYF

d_gene: NA
j_gene: TRBJ2-5
len: 14
v_gene: TRBV9
abundance: NA
CDR3nt: TGTGCCAGCAGCGTAAGGGCAGGGGAAGAGACCCAGTACTTC
CDR3aa: CASSVRAGEETQYF

d_gene: NA
j_gene: TRBJ2-3
len: 14
v_gene: TRBV28
abundance: NA
CDR3nt: TGTGCCAGCAGTTGGGCTACCCTGCAAGATACGCAGTATTTT
CDR3aa: CASSWATLQDTQYF

d_gene: NA
j_gene: TRBJ1-2
len: 14
v_gene: TRBV5-1
abundance: few
CDR3nt: TGCGCCAGCAGCTTGCGGGAGTCTAACTATGGCTACACCTTC
CDR3aa: CASSLRESNYGYTF

d_gene: NA
j_gene: TRBJ1-5
len: 16
v_gene: TRBV4-2
abundance: NA
CDR3nt: TGTGCCAGCAGCCAAGAGGCTTGGGAGAGCAATCAGCCCCAGCATTTT
CDR3aa: CASSQEAWESNQPQHF

d_gene: TRBD1
j_gene: TRBJ2-5
len: 15
v_gene: TRBV5-4
abundance: NA
CDR3nt: TGTGCCAGCAGCGGGACAGGGGCTCACCAAGAGACCCAGTACTTC
CDR3aa: CASSGTGAHQETQYF

d_gene: NA
j_gene: TRBJ1-1
len: 13
v_gene: TRBV12-3/TRBV12-4
abundance: NA
CDR3nt: TGTGCCAGCGGCTCACAGGGCAAAAGTGAAGCTTTCTTT
CDR3aa: CASGSQGKSEAFF

d_gene: NA
j_gene: TRBJ2-7
len: 11
v_gene: TRBV5-6
abundance: NA
CDR3nt: TGTGCCAGCAGTGGGTCGGGGGAGCAGTACTTC
CDR3aa: CASSGSGEQYF

d_gene: TRBD2
j_gene: TRBJ2-3
len: 16
v_gene: TRBV4-3
abundance: NA
CDR3nt: TGCGCCAGCAGACCAAACCCAGCGGGGGGCACAGATACGCAGTATTTT
CDR3aa: CASRPNPAGGTDTQYF

d_gene: NA
j_gene: TRBJ2-1
len: 15
v_gene: TRBV7-6
abundance: NA
CDR3nt: TGTGCCAGCAGCGCTAACTTGGTAGCGCTCAATGAGCAGTTCTTC
CDR3aa: CASSANLVALNEQFF

d_gene: NA
j_gene: TRBJ2-1
len: 13
v_gene: TRBV5-4
abundance: NA
CDR3nt: TGTGCCAGCAGCTCCAGCAATTACAATGAGCAGTTCTTC
CDR3aa: CASSSSNYNEQFF

d_gene: NA
j_gene: TRBJ1-1
len: 13
v_gene: TRBV2
abundance: NA
CDR3nt: TGTGCCAGCAGTGCTTCCCCGGACACTGAAGCTTTCTTT
CDR3aa: CASSASPDTEAFF

d_gene: NA
j_gene: TRBJ1-5
len: 15
v_gene: TRBV9
abundance: NA
CDR3nt: TGTGCCAGCAGCAAACAGGGATCTGACAATCAGCCCCAGCATTTT
CDR3aa: CASSKQGSDNQPQHF

d_gene: NA
j_gene: TRBJ1-2
len: 15
v_gene: TRBV6-5
abundance: few
CDR3nt: TGTGCCAGCAGTTACCGACAGCATTCTAACTATGGCTACACCTTC
CDR3aa: CASSYRQHSNYGYTF

d_gene: TRBD1
j_gene: TRBJ1-4
len: 15
v_gene: TRBV5-1
abundance: NA
CDR3nt: TGCGCCAGCAGCTTCGAACAGGGGGTTAATGAAAAACTGTTTTTT
CDR3aa: CASSFEQGVNEKLFF

d_gene: NA
j_gene: TRBJ2-7
len: 11
v_gene: TRBV28
abundance: NA
CDR3nt: TGTGCCAGCAGTTTGAGGTACGAGCAGTACTTC
CDR3aa: CASSLRYEQYF

d_gene: TRBD2
j_gene: TRBJ2-5
len: 16
v_gene: TRBV5-1
abundance: NA
CDR3nt: TGCGCCAGCAGCTTCCAGGGACTAGCGGGCCAAGAGACCCAGTACTTC
CDR3aa: CASSFQGLAGQETQYF

d_gene: TRBD2
j_gene: TRBJ2-1
len: 18
v_gene: TRBV5-8
abundance: NA
CDR3nt: TGTGCCAGCAGGATGACCGGGACTAGCGGGGGGTTGGGGAATGAGCAGTTCTTC
CDR3aa: CASRMTGTSGGLGNEQFF

d_gene: NA
j_gene: TRBJ2-7
len: 12
v_gene: TRBV7-9
abundance: NA
CDR3nt: TGTGCCAGCAGCTCAACCGACTACGAGCAGTACTTC
CDR3aa: CASSSTDYEQYF

d_gene: NA
j_gene: TRBJ1-2
len: 15
v_gene: TRBV5-1
abundance: NA
CDR3nt: TGCGCCAGCAGCTTGGGATCAGGGGCTAACTATGGCTACACCTTC
CDR3aa: CASSLGSGANYGYTF

d_gene: TRBD1
j_gene: TRBJ1-1
len: 17
v_gene: TRBV18
abundance: NA
CDR3nt: TGTGCCAGCTCACCACCGGGGTCAGGGGGCGCGTCGACTGAAGCTTTCTTT
CDR3aa: CASSPPGSGGASTEAFF

d_gene: NA
j_gene: TRBJ2-7
len: 15
v_gene: TRBV13
abundance: NA
CDR3nt: TGTGCCAGCAGCTTAGGAGGAGGGAGCTCCTACGAGCAGTACTTC
CDR3aa: CASSLGGGSSYEQYF

d_gene: TRBD1
j_gene: TRBJ2-5
len: 15
v_gene: TRBV18
abundance: NA
CDR3nt: TGTGCCAGCTCAACTCGGACAGGGGCGGAAGAGACCCAGTACTTC
CDR3aa: CASSTRTGAEETQYF

d_gene: NA
j_gene: TRBJ1-4
len: 14
v_gene: TRBV19
abundance: NA
CDR3nt: TGTGCCAGTAACGTTCCGGGGGTTAATGAAAAACTGTTTTTT
CDR3aa: CASNVPGVNEKLFF